These 5 T cell receptor beta chains were all obtained from the same sample, sequenced in a study of cytomegalovirus exposure and HLA in healthy donors. Measured with immunoSEQ multiplex PCR; TCRdb has only the in-frame clones, and not every one. This sample carries more than 110,000 clones, less than 90% of them seen once, and the ten largest clones take less than 3.5%. The material sequenced was PBMCs. These receptors originate from a man younger than 30 in good health and CMV-seronegative.

This sequence joins TRBV27 and TRBJ1-6; D gene unclear. Germline-derived CDR1 and CDR2 are MNHEY and SMNVEV (reference sequence). This CDR3 spans 16 amino acids. With 1 base removed from V and 9 bases from J, the gap between germline ends came to 16 bases. DNA for the CDR3: TGTGCCAGCAGTTTATTTGACCCAGGTGGTGGTTCACCCCTCCACTTT. Its translation: CASSLFDPGGGSPLHF.

This chain connects TRBV9 to TRBJ2-6; no firm D call. The V end was cut by 5 bases, the J end by 4 bases, with 7 bases between. Germline values: CDR1 SGDLS, CDR2 YYNGEE. This CDR3 has 13 amino acids. CDR3 region: CASSAPGANVLTF. The DNA for the CDR3 is TGTGCCAGCAGTGCGCCCGGGGCCAACGTCCTGACTTTC.

The genes are TRBV7-6 and TRBJ1-1; 7 bases match TRBD1. This CDR3 spans 15 amino acids. The V segment lost 1 base and the J segment 7 bases; nucleotides outside the gene matches: 9. Germline CDR1 reads SGHVS; CDR2 reads FNYEAQ. CDR3 sequence reads: CASSLVPDRAGEAFF. DNA for the CDR3: TGTGCCAGCAGCTTAGTTCCTGACAGGGCTGGTGAAGCTTTCTTT. Variable domain in full (rest from reference TRBV7-6 and TRBJ1-1): GAGVSQSPRYKVTKRGQDVALRCDPISGHVSLYWYRQALGQGPEFLTYFNYEAQQDKSGLPNDRFSAERPEGSISTLTIQRTEQRDSAMYRCASSLVPDRAGEAFFGQGTRLTVV.

The chain carries TRBV21-1 and TRBJ2-1; whether TRBD2, the table's D call, matches the DNA was not checked. TRBV21-1 counts as a pseudogene. The CDR3 has 20 residues. CDR3 coding DNA: TGTGCCAGCAGCAATCGCTTCACTAGCGGGAGGGCCAAGACCTACAATGAGCAGTTCTTC. This sequence encodes CASSNRFTSGRAKTYNEQFF.

This clone was seen more than once but under ten times. J is TRBJ1-4 and V is TRBV4-2; TRBD1 matches at 7 bases. The length of the CDR3 is 16 residues. V lost 4 bases to trimming and J lost 8 bases; unmatched junction nucleotides: 13. The germline V gene has CDR1 LGHNA and CDR2 YNFKEQ. In DNA form, the CDR3 reads TGTGCCAGCAGCCGAAGGGCGACAGGGAGTCTGGAAAAACTGTTTTTT. This translates into CASSRRATGSLEKLFF.